This T cell receptor beta chain was recorded in a study of blood T cell repertoires in COVID-19. Study details: Acute and convalescent COVID-19 specimens originated in the United States, Italy and Spain. Sources were T cells, B-cell-depleted T cells, or PBMCs; the material itself was cDNA or gDNA.

Deletions cut 6 bases from V and 8 bases from J, with 14 bases between. The CDR3 consists of 13 residues. Authors' methods: For nucleated cells, counts were estimated from reference gene primer amplification. Clones were read by immunoSEQ multiplex PCR, and TCRdb kept only the in-frame ones, dropping some. V and J calls and clone size are those listed in that table; D and trimming were worked out from the DNA. The sample holds roughly 120,000 clones, 75% to 90% seen once. Sequenced sample: peripheral blood. This chain joins TRBV12-3 or TRBV12-4 and TRBJ2-1; TRBD1 might be the D (6 bases). This clonotype originated in a human donor in a cohort sampled during active COVID-19. The CDR3: CASRKQGLDEQFF. CDR3 nucleotides: TGTGCCAGCAGAAAGCAGGGGCTCGATGAGCAGTTCTTC.